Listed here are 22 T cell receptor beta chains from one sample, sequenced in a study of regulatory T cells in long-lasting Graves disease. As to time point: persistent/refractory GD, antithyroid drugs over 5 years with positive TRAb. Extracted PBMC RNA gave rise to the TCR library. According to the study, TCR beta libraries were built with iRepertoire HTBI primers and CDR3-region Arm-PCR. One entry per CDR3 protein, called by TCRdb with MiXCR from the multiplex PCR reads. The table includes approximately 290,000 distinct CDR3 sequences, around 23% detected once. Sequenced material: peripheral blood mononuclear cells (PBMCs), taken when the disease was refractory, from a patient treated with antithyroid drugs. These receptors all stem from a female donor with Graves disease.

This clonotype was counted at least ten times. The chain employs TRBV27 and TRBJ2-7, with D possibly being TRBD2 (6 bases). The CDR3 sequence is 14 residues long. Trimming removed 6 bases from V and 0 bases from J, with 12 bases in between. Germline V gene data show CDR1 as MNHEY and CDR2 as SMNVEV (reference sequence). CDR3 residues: CASSPGLSSYEQYF. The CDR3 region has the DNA TGTGCCAGCAGCCCGGGACTGAGCTCCTACGAGCAGTACTTC.

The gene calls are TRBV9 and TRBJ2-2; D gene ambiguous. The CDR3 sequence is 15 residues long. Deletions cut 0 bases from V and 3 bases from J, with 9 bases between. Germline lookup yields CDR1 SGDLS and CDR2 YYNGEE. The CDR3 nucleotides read TGTGCCAGCAGCGTAGACGGGTTAGACACCGGGGAGCTGTTTTTT. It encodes CASSVDGLDTGELFF.

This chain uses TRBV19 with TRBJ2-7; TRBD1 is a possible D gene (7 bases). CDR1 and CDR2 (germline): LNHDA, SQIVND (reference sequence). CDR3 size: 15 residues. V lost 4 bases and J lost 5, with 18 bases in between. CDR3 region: CASSTPTGTVDEQYF. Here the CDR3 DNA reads TGTGCCAGTAGTACCCCGACAGGGACTGTGGACGAGCAGTACTTC.

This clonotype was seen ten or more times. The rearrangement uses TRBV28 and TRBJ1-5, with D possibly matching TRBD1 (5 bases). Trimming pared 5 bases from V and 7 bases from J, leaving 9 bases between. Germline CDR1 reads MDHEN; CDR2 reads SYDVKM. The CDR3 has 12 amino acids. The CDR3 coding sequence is TGTGCCAGCAGTGGGGCGGACCAGCCCCAGCATTTT. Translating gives CASSGADQPQHF.

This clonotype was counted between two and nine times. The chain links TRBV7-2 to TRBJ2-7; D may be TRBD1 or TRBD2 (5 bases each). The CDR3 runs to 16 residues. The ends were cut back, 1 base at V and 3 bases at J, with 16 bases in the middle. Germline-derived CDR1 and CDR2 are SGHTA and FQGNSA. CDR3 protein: CASSLGPGGRDYEQYF. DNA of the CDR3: TGTGCCAGCAGCTTAGGGCCTGGGGGAAGGGACTACGAGCAGTACTTC. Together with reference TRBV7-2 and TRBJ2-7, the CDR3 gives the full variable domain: GAGVSQSPSNKVTEKGKDVELRCDPISGHTALYWYRQSLGQGLEFLIYFQGNSAPDKSGLPSDRFSAERTGGSVSTLTIQRTQQEDSAVYLCASSLGPGGRDYEQYFGPGTRLTVT.

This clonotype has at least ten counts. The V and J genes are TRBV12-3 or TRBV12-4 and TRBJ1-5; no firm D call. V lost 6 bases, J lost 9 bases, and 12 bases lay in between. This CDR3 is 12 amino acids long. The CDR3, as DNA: TGTGCCAGCAGCTCTGACGGAAGGCCCCAGCATTTT. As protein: CASSSDGRPQHF.

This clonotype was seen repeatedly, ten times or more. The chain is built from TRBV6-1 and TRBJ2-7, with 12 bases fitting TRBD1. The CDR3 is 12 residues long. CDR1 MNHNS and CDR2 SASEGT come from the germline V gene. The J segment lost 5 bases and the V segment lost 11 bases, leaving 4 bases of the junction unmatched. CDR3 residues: CAHGTGGHEQYF. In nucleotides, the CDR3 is TGTGCCCATGGGACAGGGGGCCACGAGCAGTACTTC.

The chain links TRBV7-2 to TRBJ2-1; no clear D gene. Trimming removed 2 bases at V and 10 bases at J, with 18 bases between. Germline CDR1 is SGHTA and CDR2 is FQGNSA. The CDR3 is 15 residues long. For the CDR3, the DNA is TGTGCCAGCAGCTTATCCCTCTCGGCGCGGAGCGAGCAGTTCTTC. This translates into CASSLSLSARSEQFF.

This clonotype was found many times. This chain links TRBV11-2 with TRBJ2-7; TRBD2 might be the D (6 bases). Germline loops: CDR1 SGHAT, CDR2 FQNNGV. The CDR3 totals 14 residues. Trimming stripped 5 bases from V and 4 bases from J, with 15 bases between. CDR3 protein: CASSPYRGTYEQYF. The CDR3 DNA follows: TGTGCCAGCAGCCCCTACCGCGGGACGTACGAGCAGTACTTC.

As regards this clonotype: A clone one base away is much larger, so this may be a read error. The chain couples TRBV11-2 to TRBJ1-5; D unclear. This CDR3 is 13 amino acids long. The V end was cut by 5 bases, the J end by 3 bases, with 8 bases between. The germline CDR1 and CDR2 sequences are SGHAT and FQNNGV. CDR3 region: CASSLGNNQPQHF. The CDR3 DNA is TGTGCCAGCAGCCTTGGGAACAATCAGCCCCAGCATTTT.

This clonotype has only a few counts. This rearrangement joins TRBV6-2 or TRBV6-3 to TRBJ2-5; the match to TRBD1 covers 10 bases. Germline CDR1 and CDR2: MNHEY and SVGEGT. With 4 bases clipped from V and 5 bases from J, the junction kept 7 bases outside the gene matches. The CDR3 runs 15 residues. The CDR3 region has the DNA TGTGCCAGCAGTTCCGGGACAGGGGTCAGGGAGACCCAGTACTTC. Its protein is CASSSGTGVRETQYF.

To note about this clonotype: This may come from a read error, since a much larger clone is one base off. The CDR3 nucleotides are TGTGCCAGCAGTTGGGGGCAGGGCTATGGCTACACCTTC. Translating it yields CASSWGQGYGYTF. V gene TRBV6-9 combines with J gene TRBJ1-2; TRBD1 might be the D (6 bases). This CDR3 has 13 amino acids. Looked up from germline, CDR1 is MNHGY and CDR2 is SVAAGI. V was pared by 4 bases and J by 4 bases, with 10 bases between.

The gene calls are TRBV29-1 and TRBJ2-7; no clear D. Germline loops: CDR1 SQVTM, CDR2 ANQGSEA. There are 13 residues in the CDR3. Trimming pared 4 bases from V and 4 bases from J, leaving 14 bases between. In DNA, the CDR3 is TGCAGCGTTGGTCGGCAGGAGAGTTACGAGCAGTACTTC. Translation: CSVGRQESYEQYF.

The CDR3 DNA reads TGTGCCAGCTCACCACCTTCCCTAAACACCGGGGAGCTGTTTTTT. Its protein is CASSPPSLNTGELFF. V gene TRBV18 combines with J gene TRBJ2-2, with unresolved D. This CDR3 is 15 amino acids long. V dropped 0 bases and J dropped 2 bases, with 7 bases sitting between them. Germline loops: CDR1 KGHSH, CDR2 LQKENI.

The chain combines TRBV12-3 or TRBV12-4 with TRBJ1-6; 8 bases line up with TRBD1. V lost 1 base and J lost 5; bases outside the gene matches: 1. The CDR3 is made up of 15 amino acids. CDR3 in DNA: TGTGCCAGCAGTTTAGGGACAGGGAATAATTCACCCCTCCACTTT. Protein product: CASSLGTGNNSPLHF.

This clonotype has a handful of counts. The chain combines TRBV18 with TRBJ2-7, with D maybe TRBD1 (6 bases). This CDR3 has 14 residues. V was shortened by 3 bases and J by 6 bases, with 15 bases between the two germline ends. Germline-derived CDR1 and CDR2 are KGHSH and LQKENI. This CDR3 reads CASSPGPGEGEQYF. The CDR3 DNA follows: TGTGCCAGCTCACCGGGGCCAGGGGAAGGCGAGCAGTACTTC.

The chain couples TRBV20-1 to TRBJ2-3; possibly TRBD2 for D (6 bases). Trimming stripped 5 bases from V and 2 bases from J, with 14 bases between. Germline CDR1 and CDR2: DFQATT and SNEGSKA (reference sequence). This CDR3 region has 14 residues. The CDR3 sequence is CSALLARVTDTQYF. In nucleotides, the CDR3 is TGCAGTGCTTTACTAGCCAGGGTCACAGATACGCAGTATTTT.

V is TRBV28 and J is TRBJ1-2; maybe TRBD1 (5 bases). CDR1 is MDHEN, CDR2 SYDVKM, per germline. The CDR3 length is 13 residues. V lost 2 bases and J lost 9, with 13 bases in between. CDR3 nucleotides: TGTGCCAGCAGTTTAGGGCCAGGGCCGAGCTACACCTTC. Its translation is CASSLGPGPSYTF.

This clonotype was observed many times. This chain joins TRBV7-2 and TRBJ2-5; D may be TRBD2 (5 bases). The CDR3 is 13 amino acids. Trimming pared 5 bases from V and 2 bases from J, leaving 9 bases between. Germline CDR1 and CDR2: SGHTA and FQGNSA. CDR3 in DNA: TGTGCCAGCAGCCCCGGGGTTCAAGAGACCCAGTACTTC. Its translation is CASSPGVQETQYF.

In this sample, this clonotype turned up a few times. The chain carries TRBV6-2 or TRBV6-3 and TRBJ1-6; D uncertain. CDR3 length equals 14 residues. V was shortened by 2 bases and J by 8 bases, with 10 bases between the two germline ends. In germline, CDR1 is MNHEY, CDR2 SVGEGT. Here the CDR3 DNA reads TGTGCCAGCAGTTACGCTGACATTGATTCACCCCTCCACTTT. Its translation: CASSYADIDSPLHF.

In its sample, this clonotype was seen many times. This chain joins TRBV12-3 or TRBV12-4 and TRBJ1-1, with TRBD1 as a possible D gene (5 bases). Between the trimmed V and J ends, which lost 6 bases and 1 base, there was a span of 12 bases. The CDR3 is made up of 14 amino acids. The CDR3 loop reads CASSSKRGNTEAFF. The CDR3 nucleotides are TGTGCCAGCAGCTCCAAGAGGGGGAACACTGAAGCTTTCTTT.

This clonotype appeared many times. This CDR3 reads CSVELRGSNAGYEQYF. CDR3 DNA sequence: TGCAGCGTTGAATTACGAGGATCTAACGCCGGCTACGAGCAGTACTTC. The chain links TRBV29-1 to TRBJ2-7, with no clear D. The V end was cut by 2 bases, the J end by 3 bases, with 20 bases between. The CDR3 loop spans 16 amino acids. CDR1 and CDR2 (germline): SQVTM, ANQGSEA.